This TCR beta chain was observed in a study of blood T cell repertoires in COVID-19. Whole-study context: The study drew acute and convalescent COVID-19 samples from the United States, Italy and Spain. PBMCs, B-cell-depleted T cells, or T cells were the source of the cDNA or gDNA that made up the material.

Per the original methods: Cell counts per sample came from amplifying reference gene primers. TCRdb keeps only in-frame clones here, not all; method: immunoSEQ multiplex PCR. The D gene and trimming were derived from the DNA, and the V and J assignments and clone size from that table. The repertoire holds fewer than 50,000 clones, with about 85% as singletons. The ends were cut back, 1 base at V and 4 bases at J, with 7 bases in the middle. Germline-derived CDR1 and CDR2 are GTSNPN and SVGIG (reference sequence). The CDR3 totals 12 residues. The sample consisted of peripheral blood. The receptor comes from a woman of 80 years or more with acute or convalescent COVID-19. The chain links TRBV30 to TRBJ2-5; D is perhaps TRBD2 (5 bases). DNA of the CDR3: TGTGCCTGGAGTGCAGGAGGAGAGACCCAGTACTTC. This encodes CAWSAGGETQYF.